This TCR beta chain was profiled in a study of human T cells and chemical hapten exposure. Time point indicated: patch test 2, 6 weeks after DPC sensitization. Treatment: therapeutic diphenylcyclopropenone sensitization with weekly scalp DPC. The germline gives CDR1 MDHEN, CDR2 SYDVKM. The CDR3 runs 15 residues. Trimming at V came to 5 bases and at J to 4 bases, leaving 7 bases not matched to a gene. TCRdb analysed the RACE reads with MiXCR anew, one entry per CDR3 protein. Of 75,000 to 90,000 distinct CDR3 sequences listed, about 10% are singletons. The source was whole blood, collected in connection with sensitization to the hapten diphenylcyclopropenone (DPC). The genes are TRBV28 and TRBJ1-2; 10 bases agree with TRBD1. The origin of this receptor is a woman between 45 and 60 years old with alopecia areata. Some clones in this sample may be carry-over from other donors' samples. CDR3 DNA: TGTGCCAGCAGTCCTATGACAGGGGGCTTCTATGGCTACACCTTC. This encodes CASSPMTGGFYGYTF.